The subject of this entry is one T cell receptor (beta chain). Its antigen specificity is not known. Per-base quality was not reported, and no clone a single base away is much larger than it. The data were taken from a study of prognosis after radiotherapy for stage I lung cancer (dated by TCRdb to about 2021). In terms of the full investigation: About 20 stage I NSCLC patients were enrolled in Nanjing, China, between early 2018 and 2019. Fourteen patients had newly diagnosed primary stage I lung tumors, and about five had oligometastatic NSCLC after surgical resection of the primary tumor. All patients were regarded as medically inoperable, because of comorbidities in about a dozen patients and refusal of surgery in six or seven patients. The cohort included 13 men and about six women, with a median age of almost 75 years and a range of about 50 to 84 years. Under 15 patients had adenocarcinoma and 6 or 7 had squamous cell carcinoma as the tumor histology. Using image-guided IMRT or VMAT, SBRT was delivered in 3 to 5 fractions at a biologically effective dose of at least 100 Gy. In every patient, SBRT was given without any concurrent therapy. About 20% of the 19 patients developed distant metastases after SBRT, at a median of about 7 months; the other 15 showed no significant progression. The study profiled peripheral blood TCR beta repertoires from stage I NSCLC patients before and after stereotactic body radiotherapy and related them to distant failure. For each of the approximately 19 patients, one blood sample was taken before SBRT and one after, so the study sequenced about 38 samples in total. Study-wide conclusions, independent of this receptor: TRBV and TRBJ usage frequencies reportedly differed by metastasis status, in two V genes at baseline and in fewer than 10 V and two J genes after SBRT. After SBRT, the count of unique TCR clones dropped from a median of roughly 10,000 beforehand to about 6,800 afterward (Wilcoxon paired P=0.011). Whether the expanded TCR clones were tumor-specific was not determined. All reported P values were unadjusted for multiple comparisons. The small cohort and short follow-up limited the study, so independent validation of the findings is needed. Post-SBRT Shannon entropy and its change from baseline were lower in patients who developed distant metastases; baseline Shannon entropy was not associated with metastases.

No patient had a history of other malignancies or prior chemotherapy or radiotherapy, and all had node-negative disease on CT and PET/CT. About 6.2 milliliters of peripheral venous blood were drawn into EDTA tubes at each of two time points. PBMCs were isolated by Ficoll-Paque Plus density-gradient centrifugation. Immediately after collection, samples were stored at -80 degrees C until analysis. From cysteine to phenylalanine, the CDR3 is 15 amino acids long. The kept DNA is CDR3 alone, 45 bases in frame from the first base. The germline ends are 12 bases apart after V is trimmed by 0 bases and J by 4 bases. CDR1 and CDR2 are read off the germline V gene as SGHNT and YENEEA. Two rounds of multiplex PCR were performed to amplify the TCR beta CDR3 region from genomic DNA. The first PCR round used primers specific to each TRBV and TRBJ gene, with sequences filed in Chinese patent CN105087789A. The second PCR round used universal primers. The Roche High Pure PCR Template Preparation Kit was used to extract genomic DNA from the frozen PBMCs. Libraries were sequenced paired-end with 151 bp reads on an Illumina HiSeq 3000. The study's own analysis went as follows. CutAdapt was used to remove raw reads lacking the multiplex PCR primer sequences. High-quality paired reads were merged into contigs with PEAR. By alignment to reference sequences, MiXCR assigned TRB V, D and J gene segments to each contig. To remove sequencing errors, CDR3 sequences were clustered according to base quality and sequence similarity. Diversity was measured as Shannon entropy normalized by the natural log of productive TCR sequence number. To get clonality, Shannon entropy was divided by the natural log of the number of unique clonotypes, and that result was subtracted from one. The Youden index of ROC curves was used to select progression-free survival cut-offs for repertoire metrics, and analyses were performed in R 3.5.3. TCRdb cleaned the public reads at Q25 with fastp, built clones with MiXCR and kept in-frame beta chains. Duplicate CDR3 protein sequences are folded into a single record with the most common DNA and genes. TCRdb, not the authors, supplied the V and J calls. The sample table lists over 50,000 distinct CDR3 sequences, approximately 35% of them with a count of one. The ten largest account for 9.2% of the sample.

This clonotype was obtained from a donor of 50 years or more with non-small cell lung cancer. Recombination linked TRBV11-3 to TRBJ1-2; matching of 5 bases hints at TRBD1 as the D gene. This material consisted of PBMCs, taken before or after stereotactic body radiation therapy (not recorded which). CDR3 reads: CASSLDRGRGYGYTF. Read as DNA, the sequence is TGTGCCAGCAGCTTAGATCGGGGCCGAGGCTATGGCTACACCTTC.